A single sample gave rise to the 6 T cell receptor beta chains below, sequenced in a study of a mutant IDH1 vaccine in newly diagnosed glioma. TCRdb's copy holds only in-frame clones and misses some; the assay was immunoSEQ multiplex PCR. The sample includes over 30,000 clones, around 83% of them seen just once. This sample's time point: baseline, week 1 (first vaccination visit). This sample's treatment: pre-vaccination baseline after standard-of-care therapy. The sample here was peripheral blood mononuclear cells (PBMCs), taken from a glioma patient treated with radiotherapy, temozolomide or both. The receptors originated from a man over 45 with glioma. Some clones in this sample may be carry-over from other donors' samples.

The CDR3: CAWSPRQARSNQPQHF. Written as DNA, the CDR3 is TGTGCCTGGAGTCCCCGACAGGCCCGTAGCAATCAGCCCCAGCATTTT. V gene TRBV30 combines with J gene TRBJ1-5; D is possibly TRBD1 (6 bases). CDR1 is GTSNPN, CDR2 SVGIG, per germline (reference sequence). V was trimmed by 2 bases and J by 0 bases, leaving 14 bases between them. The CDR3 is made up of 16 amino acids.

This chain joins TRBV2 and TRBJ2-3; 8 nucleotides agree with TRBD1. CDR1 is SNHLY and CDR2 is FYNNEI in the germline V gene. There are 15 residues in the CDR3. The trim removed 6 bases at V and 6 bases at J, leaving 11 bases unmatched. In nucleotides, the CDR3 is TGTGCCAGCAGGCACGACAGGGGAGCTCTGGATACGCAGTATTTT. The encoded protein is CASRHDRGALDTQYF.

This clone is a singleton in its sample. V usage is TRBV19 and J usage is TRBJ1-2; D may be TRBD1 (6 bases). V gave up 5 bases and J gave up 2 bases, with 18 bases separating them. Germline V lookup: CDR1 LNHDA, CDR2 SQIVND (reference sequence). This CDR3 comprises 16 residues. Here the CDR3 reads CASSDQGSGENYGYTF. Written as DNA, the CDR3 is TGTGCCAGTAGTGACCAGGGGTCGGGCGAGAACTATGGCTACACCTTC.

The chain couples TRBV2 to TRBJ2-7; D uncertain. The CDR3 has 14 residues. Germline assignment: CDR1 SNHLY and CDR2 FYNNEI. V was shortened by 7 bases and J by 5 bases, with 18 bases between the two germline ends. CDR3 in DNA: TGTGCCAGCAAGACGTGGGGTCTCAACCACGAGCAGTACTTC. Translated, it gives CASKTWGLNHEQYF.

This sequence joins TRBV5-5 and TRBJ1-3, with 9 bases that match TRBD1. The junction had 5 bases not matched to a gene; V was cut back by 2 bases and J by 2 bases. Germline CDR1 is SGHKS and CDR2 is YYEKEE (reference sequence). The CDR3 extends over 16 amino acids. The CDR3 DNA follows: TGTGCCAGCAGCTTACAGGGGGCGCTTCCTGGAAACACCATATATTTT. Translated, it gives CASSLQGALPGNTIYF.

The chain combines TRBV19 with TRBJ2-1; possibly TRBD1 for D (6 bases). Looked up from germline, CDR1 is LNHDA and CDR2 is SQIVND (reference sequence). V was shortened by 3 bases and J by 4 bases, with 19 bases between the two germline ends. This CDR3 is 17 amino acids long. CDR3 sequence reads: CASSMGTSGLGYNEQFF. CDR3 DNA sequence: TGTGCCAGTAGTATGGGGACAAGCGGACTCGGTTACAATGAGCAGTTCTTC.